This T cell receptor (beta chain) came from a study of metastatic and nonmetastatic thyroid tumors. All patients reached thyroid surgery having received no treatment beforehand. General study findings and limits: According to reports, the diversity of TCR beta was significantly higher in malignant thyroid tumors than in benign nodules, and this held in both blood and tumor samples.

This clone was seen at least ten times. What it binds is not known. The trim removed 5 bases at V and 7 bases at J, leaving 3 bases unmatched. Germline V lookup: CDR1 DFQATT, CDR2 SNEGSKA (reference sequence). The CDR3 has 11 amino acids. TCRdb ran MiXCR on the PCR reads. Of about 15,000 clones listed, about 23% are singletons. The material sequenced was tumor tissue. This rearrangement joins TRBV20-1 to TRBJ1-2; 8 bases are a match to TRBD1. This receptor was taken from a female donor with papillary thyroid cancer or a benign thyroid nodule (not recorded which). Some clones in this sample may be carry-over from other donors' samples. The CDR3 DNA reads as TGCAGTGCTTTCGACAGGGGTGGCTACACCTTC. Translation: CSAFDRGGYTF.